The subject of this entry is one T cell receptor (beta chain). This sample is drawn from a study of OX40 agonist ivuxolimab in advanced cancers. The CDR3 is made up of 16 amino acids. The V gene's germline CDR1 is ENHRY and CDR2 SYGVKD. V dropped 6 bases and J dropped 4 bases, with 21 bases sitting between them. Produced via immunoSEQ multiplex PCR; TCRdb's table is partial and in-frame only. Seen here are about 15,000 clones, less than 85% observed once, and the top ten hold 25% to 35%. This specimen consisted of CD4+ or CD8+ T cells sorted from blood, obtained in a trial of the OX40 agonist ivuxolimab. The chain links TRBV10-3 to TRBJ1-2, with D unclear. This clonotype was obtained from an adult with an advanced solid tumor such as melanoma, head and neck, liver or kidney cancer. The CDR3 is CAISPTEIENFYGYTF. DNA for the CDR3: TGTGCCATCAGCCCTACAGAAATCGAGAACTTCTATGGCTACACCTTC.